The source of this T cell receptor beta chain is a study of blood T cell repertoires in COVID-19. In the study overall: The study drew acute and convalescent COVID-19 samples from the United States, Italy and Spain. Sample material is recorded as cDNA or gDNA derived from T cells, B-cell-depleted T cells, or PBMCs.

CDR3 length: 12 residues. V dropped 6 bases and J dropped 6 bases, with 9 bases sitting between them. Original processing notes: Researchers report that nucleated cell counts were estimated from reference gene primer amplification. Here immunoSEQ multiplex PCR was the method, and the copy in TCRdb shows in-frame clones only, minus some. From that table come the V and J calls and clone size; the DNA was used to work out D and trimming. The data hold tens of thousands of clones, with roughly 80% observed a single time. Sequenced material: peripheral blood. This sequence was found in a woman aged 55-70 years with acute or convalescent COVID-19. This chain connects TRBV12-3 or TRBV12-4 to TRBJ1-5; the D gene is possibly TRBD1 (6 bases). In nucleotides, the CDR3 is TGTGCCAGCAGACAGGGCGTTCAGCCCCAGCATTTT. Its protein is CASRQGVQPQHF.